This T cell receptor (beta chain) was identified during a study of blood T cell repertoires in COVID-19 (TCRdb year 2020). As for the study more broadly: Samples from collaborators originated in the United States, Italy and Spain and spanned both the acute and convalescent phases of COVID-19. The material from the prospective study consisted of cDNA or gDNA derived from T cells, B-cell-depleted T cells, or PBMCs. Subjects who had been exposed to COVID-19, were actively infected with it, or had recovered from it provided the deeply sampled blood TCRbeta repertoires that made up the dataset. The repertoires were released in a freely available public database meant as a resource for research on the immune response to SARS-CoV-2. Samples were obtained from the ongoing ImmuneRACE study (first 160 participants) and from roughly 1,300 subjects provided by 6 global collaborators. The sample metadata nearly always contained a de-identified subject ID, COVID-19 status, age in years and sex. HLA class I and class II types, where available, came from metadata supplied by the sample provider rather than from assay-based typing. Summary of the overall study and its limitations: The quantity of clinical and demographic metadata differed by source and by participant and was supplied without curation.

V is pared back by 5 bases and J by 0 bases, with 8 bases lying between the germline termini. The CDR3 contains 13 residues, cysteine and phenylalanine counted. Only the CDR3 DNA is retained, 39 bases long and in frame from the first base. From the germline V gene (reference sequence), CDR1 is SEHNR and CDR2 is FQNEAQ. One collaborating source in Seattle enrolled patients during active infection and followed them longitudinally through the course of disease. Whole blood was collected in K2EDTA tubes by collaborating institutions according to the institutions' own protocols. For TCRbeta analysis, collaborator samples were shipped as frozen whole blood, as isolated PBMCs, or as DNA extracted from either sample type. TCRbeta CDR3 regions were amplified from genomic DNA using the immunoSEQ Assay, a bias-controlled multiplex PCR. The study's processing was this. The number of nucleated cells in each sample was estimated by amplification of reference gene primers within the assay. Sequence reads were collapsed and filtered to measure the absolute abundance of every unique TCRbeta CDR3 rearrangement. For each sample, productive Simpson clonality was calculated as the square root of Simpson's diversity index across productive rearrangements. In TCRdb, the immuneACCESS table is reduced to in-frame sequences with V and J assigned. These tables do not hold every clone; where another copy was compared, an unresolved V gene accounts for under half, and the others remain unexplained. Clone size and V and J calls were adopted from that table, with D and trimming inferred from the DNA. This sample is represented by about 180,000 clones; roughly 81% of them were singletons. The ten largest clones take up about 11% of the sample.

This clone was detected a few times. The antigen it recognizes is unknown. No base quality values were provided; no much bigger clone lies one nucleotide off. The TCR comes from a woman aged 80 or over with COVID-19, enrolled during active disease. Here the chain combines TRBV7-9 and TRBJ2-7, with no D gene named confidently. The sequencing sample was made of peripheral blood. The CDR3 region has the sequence CASSPSSSYEQYF. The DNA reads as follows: TGTGCCAGCAGCCCCTCGAGCTCCTACGAGCAGTACTTC.